This T cell receptor beta chain was profiled in a study of T cell responses to AZD1222 COVID-19 vaccine. Data came from immunoSEQ multiplex PCR; TCRdb stores just in-frame clones and leaves some out. The sample includes over 130,000 clones. The CDR3 is 14 residues long. Germline CDR1 reads SGHRS; CDR2 reads YFSETQ. V lost 5 bases to trimming and J lost 3 bases, with 11 bases between them. J is TRBJ2-2 and V is TRBV5-1, with D perhaps matching TRBD1 (8 bases). The source of this sequence is an adult in good health. Sequencing was done on a sample of peripheral blood. Here the CDR3 reads CASSTGGDTGELFF. CDR3 bases: TGCGCCAGCAGTACAGGGGGGGACACCGGGGAGCTGTTTTTT.